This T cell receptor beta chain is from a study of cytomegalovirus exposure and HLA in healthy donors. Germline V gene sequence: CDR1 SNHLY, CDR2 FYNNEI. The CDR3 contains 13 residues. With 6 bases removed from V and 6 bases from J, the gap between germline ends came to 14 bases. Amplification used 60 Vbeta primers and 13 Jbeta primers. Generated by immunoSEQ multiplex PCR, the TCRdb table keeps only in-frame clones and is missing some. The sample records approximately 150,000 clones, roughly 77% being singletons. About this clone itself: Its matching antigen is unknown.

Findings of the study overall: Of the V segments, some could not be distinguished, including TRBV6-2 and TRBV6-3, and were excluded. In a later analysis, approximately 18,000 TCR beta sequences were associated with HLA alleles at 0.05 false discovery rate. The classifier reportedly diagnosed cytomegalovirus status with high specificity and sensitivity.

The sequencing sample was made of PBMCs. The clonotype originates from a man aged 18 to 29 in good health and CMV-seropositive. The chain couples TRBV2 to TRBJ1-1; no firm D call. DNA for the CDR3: TGTGCCAGCAGGGCTCCGGAGCACCCTGAAGCTTTCTTT. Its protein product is CASRAPEHPEAFF. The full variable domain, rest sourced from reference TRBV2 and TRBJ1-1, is EPEVTQTPSHQVTQMGQEVILRCVPISNHLYFYWYRQILGQKVEFLVSFYNNEISEKSEIFDDQFSVERPDGSNFTLKIRSTKLEDSAMYFCASRAPEHPEAFFGQGTRLTVV.